This TCR beta chain was sequenced in a study of blood T cell repertoires in COVID-19. Produced via immunoSEQ multiplex PCR; TCRdb's table is partial and in-frame only. The sample carries approximately 150,000 clones, about 89% recorded once. This CDR3 has 14 amino acids. V shed 3 bases and J 7 bases; nucleotides not matched to a gene: 6. The germline V gene has CDR1 SGDLS and CDR2 YYNGEE. This TCR derives from a man aged 60-69 years who had recovered from COVID-19. J is TRBJ2-7 and V is TRBV9; TRBD1 agrees at 11 bases. Source material: PBMCs or T cells enriched from blood (not recorded which). The CDR3 spells CASSAGQGAVEQYF. The CDR3 coding sequence is TGTGCCAGCAGCGCCGGACAGGGGGCGGTTGAGCAGTACTTC.